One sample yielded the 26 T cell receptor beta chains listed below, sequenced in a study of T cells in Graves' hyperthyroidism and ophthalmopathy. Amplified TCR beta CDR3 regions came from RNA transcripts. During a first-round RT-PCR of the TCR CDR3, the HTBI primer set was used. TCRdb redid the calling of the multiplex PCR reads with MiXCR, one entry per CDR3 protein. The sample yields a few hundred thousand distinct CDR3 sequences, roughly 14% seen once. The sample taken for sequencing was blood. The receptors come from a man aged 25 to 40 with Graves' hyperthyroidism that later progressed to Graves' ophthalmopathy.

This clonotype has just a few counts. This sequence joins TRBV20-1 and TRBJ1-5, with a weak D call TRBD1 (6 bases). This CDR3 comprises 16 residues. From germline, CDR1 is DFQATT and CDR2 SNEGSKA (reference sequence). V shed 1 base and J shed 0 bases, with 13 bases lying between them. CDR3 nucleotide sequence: TGCAGTGCTAGAGCGGGGGGGGCAGTTAGCAATCAGCCCCAGCATTTT. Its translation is CSARAGGAVSNQPQHF.

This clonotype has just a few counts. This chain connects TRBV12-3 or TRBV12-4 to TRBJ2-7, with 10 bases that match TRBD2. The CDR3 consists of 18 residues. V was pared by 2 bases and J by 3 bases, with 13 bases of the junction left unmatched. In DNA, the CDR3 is TGTGCCAGCAGTTTACAGGGACTCCTAGCGGGGGCCTTCTACGAGCAGTACTTC. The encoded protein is CASSLQGLLAGAFYEQYF.

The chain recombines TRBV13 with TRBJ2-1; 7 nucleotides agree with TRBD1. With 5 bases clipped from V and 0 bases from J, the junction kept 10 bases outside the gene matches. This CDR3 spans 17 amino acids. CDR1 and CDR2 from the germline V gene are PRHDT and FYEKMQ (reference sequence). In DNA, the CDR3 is TGTGCCAGCAGCCCCGGACAGGCCCTGGGCTCCTACAATGAGCAGTTCTTC. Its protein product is CASSPGQALGSYNEQFF.

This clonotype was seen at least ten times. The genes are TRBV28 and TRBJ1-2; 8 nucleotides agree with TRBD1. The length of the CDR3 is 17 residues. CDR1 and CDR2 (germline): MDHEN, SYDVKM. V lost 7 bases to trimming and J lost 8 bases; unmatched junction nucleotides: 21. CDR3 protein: CASTPVVGPRQGKGYTF. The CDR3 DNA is TGTGCCAGCACCCCCGTAGTCGGTCCTCGACAGGGGAAAGGCTACACCTTC.

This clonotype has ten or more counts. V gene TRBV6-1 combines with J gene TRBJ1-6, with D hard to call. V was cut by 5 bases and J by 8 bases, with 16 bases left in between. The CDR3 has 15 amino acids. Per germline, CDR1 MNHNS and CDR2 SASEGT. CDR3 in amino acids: CASSYGEYPHSPLHF. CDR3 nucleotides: TGTGCCAGCAGTTACGGGGAGTATCCCCATTCACCCCTCCACTTT.

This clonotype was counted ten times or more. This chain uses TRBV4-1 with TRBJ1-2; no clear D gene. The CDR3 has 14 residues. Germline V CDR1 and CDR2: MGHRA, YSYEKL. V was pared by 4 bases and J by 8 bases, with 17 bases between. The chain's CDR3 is CASSLDDYSKGYTF. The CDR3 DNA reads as TGCGCCAGCAGCCTAGATGACTATTCTAAAGGCTACACCTTC.

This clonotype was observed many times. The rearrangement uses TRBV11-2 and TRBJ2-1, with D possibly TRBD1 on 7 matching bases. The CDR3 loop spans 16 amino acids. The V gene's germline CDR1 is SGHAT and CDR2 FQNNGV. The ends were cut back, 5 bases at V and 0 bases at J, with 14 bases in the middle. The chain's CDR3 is CASSLRGDPSYNEQFF. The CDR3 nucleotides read TGTGCCAGCAGCCTCAGGGGGGATCCCTCCTACAATGAGCAGTTCTTC.

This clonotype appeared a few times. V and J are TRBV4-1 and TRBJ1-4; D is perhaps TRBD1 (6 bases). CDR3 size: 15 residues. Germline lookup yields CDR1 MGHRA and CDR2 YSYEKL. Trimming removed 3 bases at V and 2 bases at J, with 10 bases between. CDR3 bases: TGCGCCAGCAGCCACAGGGGATCGACTAATGAAAAACTGTTTTTT. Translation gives CASSHRGSTNEKLFF.

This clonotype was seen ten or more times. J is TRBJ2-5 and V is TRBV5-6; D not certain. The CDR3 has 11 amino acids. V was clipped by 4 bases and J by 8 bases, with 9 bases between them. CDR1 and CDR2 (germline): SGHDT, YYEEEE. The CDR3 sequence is CASSGSYTQYF. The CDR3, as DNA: TGTGCCAGCAGCGGATCATATACCCAGTACTTC.

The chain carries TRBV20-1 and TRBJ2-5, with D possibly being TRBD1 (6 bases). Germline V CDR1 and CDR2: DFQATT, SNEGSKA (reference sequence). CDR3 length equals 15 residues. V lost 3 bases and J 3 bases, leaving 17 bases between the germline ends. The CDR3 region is CSASGARGKEETQYF. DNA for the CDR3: TGCAGTGCTAGCGGGGCCAGGGGAAAGGAAGAGACCCAGTACTTC.

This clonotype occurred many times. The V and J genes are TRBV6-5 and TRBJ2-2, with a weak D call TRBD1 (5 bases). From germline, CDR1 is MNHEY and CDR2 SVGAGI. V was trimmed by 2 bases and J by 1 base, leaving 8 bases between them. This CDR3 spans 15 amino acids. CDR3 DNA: TGTGCCAGCAGTTACAGCCAGGGGAACACCGGGGAGCTGTTTTTT. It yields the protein CASSYSQGNTGELFF.

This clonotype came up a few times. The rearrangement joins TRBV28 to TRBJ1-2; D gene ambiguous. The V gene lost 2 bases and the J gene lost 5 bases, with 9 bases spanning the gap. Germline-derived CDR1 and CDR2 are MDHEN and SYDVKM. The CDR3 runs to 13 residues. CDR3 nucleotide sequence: TGTGCCAGCAGTTTACCCGGGCCTTATGGCTACACCTTC. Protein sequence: CASSLPGPYGYTF.

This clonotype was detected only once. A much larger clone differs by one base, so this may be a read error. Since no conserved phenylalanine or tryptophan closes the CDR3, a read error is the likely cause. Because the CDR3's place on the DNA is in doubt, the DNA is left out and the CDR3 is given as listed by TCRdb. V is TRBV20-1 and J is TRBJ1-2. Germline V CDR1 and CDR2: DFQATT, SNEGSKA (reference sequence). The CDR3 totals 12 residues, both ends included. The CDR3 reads CSAAGANYGYTC.

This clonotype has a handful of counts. This chain's CDR3 is CASSAVTSGGARQTGELFF. The CDR3, as DNA: TGCGCCAGCAGCGCTGTAACTAGCGGGGGGGCCCGGCAAACCGGGGAGCTGTTTTTT. The chain joins TRBV5-1 to TRBJ2-2; 13 positions agree with TRBD2. Germline lookup yields CDR1 SGHRS and CDR2 YFSETQ. After removal of 4 bases from V and 5 bases from J, the junction contained 14 bases not matched to a gene. The CDR3 totals 19 residues.

This CDR3 is CASSKQGFSGNTIYF. CDR3 coding DNA: TGTGCCAGCAGCAAACAGGGTTTCTCTGGAAACACCATATATTTT. J is TRBJ1-3 and V is TRBV7-8, with a tentative D call TRBD1 (6 bases). CDR1 is SGHVS and CDR2 is FQNEAQ in the germline V gene. The V gene lost 5 bases and the J gene lost 0 bases, with 11 bases spanning the gap. The CDR3 runs 15 residues. Full variable domain (missing parts from reference TRBV7-8 and TRBJ1-3): GAGVSQSPRYKVAKRGQDVALRCDPISGHVSLFWYQQALGQGPEFLTYFQNEAQLDKSGLPSDRFFAERPEGSVSTLKIQRTQQEDSAVYLCASSKQGFSGNTIYFGEGSWLTVV.

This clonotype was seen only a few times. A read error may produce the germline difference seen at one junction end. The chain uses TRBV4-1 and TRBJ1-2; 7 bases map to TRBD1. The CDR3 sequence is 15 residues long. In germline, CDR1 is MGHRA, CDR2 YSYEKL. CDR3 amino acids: CASSHWTGSNNGYTF. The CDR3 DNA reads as TGCGCCAGCAGCCATTGGACAGGCAGTAACAATGGCTACACCTTC.

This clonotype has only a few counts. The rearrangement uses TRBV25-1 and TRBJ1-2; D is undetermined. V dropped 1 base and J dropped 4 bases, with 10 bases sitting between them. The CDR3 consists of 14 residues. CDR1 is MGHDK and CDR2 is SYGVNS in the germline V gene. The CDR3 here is CASSEFETPYGYTF. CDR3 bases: TGTGCCAGCAGTGAATTCGAGACGCCCTATGGCTACACCTTC.

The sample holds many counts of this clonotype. This CDR3 reads CASSAPGGYTF. The CDR3 DNA sequence: TGTGCCAGCAGTGCCCCTGGTGGCTACACCTTC. V gene TRBV12-3 or TRBV12-4 combines with J gene TRBJ1-2; the D is unclear. Trimming stripped 5 bases from V and 7 bases from J, with 8 bases between. The CDR3 spans 11 residues.

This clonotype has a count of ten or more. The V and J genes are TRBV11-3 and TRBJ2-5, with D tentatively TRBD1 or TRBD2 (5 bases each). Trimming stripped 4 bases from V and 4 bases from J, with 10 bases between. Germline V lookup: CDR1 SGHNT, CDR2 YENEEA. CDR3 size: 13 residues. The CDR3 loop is CASSSPGPETQYF. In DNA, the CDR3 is TGTGCCAGCAGCTCACCGGGGCCAGAGACCCAGTACTTC.

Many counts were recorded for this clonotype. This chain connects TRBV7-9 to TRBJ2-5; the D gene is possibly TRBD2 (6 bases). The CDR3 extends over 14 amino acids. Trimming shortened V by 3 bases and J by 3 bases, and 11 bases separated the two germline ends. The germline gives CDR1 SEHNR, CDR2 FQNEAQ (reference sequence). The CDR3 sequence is CASSLEGEKETQYF. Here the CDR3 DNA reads TGTGCCAGCAGCTTGGAGGGAGAAAAAGAGACCCAGTACTTC.

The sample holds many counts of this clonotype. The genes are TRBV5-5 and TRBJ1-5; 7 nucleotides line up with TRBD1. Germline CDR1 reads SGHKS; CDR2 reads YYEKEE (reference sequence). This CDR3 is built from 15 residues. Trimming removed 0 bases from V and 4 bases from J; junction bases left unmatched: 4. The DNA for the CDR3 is TGTGCCAGCAGCTTGGCCGGGGACAGTAATCAGCCCCAGCATTTT. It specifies CASSLAGDSNQPQHF.

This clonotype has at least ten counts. The chain's CDR3 is CASRRSANTEAFF. CDR3 nucleotides: TGTGCCAGCAGGAGATCAGCAAACACTGAAGCTTTCTTT. The chain is built from TRBV11-3 and TRBJ1-1; unclear D gene. This CDR3 is built from 13 residues. V shed 6 bases and J shed 2 bases, with 10 bases lying between them. CDR1 is SGHNT and CDR2 is YENEEA in the germline V gene.

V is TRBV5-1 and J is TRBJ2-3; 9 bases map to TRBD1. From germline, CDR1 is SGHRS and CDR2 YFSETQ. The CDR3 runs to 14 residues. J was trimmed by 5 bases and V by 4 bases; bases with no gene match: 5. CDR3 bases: TGCGCCAGCAGCATCGGGACAGGGCGAGATACGCAGTATTTT. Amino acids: CASSIGTGRDTQYF.

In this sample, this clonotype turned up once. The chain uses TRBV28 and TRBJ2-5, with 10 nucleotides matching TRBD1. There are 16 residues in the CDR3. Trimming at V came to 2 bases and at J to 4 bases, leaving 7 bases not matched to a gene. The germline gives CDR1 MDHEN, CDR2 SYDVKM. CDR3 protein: CASSLRDRGSGETQYF. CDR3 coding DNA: TGTGCCAGCAGTTTAAGGGACAGGGGATCAGGAGAGACCCAGTACTTC.

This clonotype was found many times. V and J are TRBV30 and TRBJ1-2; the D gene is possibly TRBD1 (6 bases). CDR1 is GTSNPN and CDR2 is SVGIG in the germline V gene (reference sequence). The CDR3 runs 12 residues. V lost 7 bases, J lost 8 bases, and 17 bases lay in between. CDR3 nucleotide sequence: TGTGCCTACACCGAGGGGGGGGAGGGCTACACCTTC. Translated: CAYTEGGEGYTF.

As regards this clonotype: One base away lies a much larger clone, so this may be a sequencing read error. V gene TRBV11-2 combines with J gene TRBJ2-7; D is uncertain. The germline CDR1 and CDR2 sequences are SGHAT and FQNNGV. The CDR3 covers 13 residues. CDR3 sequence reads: CASSSDPSYEHYF. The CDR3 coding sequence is TGTGCCAGCAGCAGCGACCCCTCCTACGAGCACTACTTC.